The following is a T cell receptor beta chain sequence with its context. Its antigen is unknown. These data are taken from a study of monozygotic twins with inflammatory bowel disease. UMIs incorporating a 6-nucleotide sample barcode were appended by means of template switching. TCRdb reprocessed the 5' RACE reads, with one entry per CDR3 protein and no DNA. Its listing shows some 440,000 distinct CDR3 sequences. General study findings and limits: Repertoire likeness was no different across concordant and discordant twins, perhaps owing to restricted power. Distinct T cell subtypes could not be told apart. The authors note that differing immunosuppressive treatments may have added variability to patient repertoires.

Material for sequencing was blood. This TCR came from a human donor with ulcerative colitis or Crohn's disease, or a healthy co-twin of an affected twin (not recorded which).

The CDR3 sequence: CSARDKGVTQGNYGYTF. This chain uses TRBV20-1 with TRBJ1-2; TCRdb designates TRBD1, a call that cannot be tested without DNA. The CDR3 runs 17 residues. CDR1 and CDR2 from the germline V gene are DFQATT and SNEGSKA (reference sequence).